A selection of T cell receptor beta chains follows, all from one sample in a study of cytomegalovirus exposure and HLA in healthy donors. TCRdb's copy holds only in-frame clones and misses some; the assay was immunoSEQ multiplex PCR. Of under 200,000 clones in the sample, over 75% are singletons; the top ten hold approximately 0.55%. Sequenced material: PBMCs. Source of these receptors: a woman aged 50 to 60 in good health and CMV-seronegative. Both conserved end residues are part of each CDR3. A D gene is named only where the DNA matches it firmly. Size is omitted from some rows. Given values are once, few, many or a class for expanded clones.

- - TRBJ2-3 TRBV28 CASSRDNTDTQYF TGTGCCAGCAGCCGAGACAACACAGATACGCAGTATTTT
few TRBD1 TRBJ2-2 TRBV9 CASSLGQATGELFF TGTGCCAGCAGCTTGGGACAGGCTACGGGGGAGCTGTTTTTT
few - TRBJ2-7 TRBV10-3 CAIGRVLEQYF TGTGCCATTGGCAGGGTACTCGAGCAGTACTTC
- - TRBJ2-2 TRBV7-2 CASSLTTDTGELFF TGTGCCAGCAGTTTAACGACAGACACCGGGGAGCTGTTTTTT
- TRBD1 TRBJ2-1 TRBV7-8 CASNPLRPGQGFNEQFF TGTGCCAGCAACCCCCTACGGCCGGGACAGGGTTTCAATGAGCAGTTCTTC
- - TRBJ2-3 TRBV15 CATSRDRELDTQYF TGTGCCACCAGCAGAGATCGCGAGTTAGATACGCAGTATTTT
- TRBD2 TRBJ2-3 TRBV10-2 CATGTSGTDTQYF TGCGCCACCGGGACTAGCGGCACAGATACGCAGTATTTT
- TRBD2 TRBJ2-1 TRBV11-3 CASSLGGRGGHEQFF TGTGCCAGCAGCTTAGGGGGCCGGGGGGGCCATGAGCAGTTCTTC
- - TRBJ2-5 TRBV4-2 CASSQGAVRQETQYF TGTGCCAGCAGCCAAGGAGCGGTTCGCCAAGAGACCCAGTACTTC
- TRBD1 TRBJ2-4 TRBV5-5 CASTDEGGAKNIQYF TGTGCCAGCACCGACGAAGGGGGCGCCAAAAACATTCAGTACTTC
- - TRBJ2-3 TRBV23-1 CASSPPGPSTYYTDTQYF TGCGCCAGCAGTCCGCCAGGGCCGTCCACATACTACACAGATACGCAGTATTTT
- TRBD2 TRBJ2-1 TRBV5-5 CASIGLAAPSYNEQFF TGTGCCAGCATCGGACTAGCGGCCCCCTCCTACAATGAGCAGTTCTTC
- TRBD1 TRBJ1-2 TRBV30 CAWSVGTGLGYTF TGTGCCTGGAGTGTAGGGACAGGGCTTGGCTACACCTTC
- - TRBJ1-2 TRBV27 CASSLGVEGINGYTF TGTGCCAGCAGTTTAGGAGTAGAGGGAATCAATGGCTACACCTTC
- - TRBJ2-1 TRBV5-4 CASSSEAAGEQFF TGTGCCAGCAGCTCCGAAGCCGCGGGTGAGCAGTTCTTC
- - TRBJ2-7 TRBV6-1 CASSDQGSSYEQYF TGTGCCAGCAGTGACCAGGGGAGCTCCTACGAGCAGTACTTC
- - TRBJ2-3 TRBV7-8 CASSLAERTIGGTDTQYF TGTGCCAGCAGCTTAGCAGAACGTACCATAGGGGGCACAGATACGCAGTATTTT
- - TRBJ2-7 TRBV21-1 CASSKGGKTTYEQYF TGTGCCAGCAGCAAAGGAGGGAAGACCACCTACGAGCAGTACTTC
- - TRBJ2-4 TRBV27 CASSSPRRMDDIQYF TGTGCCAGCAGTTCGCCGAGGCGGATGGATGACATTCAGTACTTC
- - TRBJ1-1 TRBV4-1 CASSQGAAGNTEAFF TGCGCCAGCAGCCAAGGGGCAGCGGGGAACACTGAAGCTTTCTTT
once TRBD2 TRBJ2-7 TRBV6-4 CASSATSGAKQYF TGTGCCAGCAGCGCGACTAGCGGGGCTAAGCAGTACTTC
- - TRBJ1-5 TRBV21-1 CAIEGEQYSNQPQHF TGTGCCATCGAAGGGGAACAATATAGCAATCAGCCCCAGCATTTT
- - TRBJ1-2 TRBV10-3 CAINPGGNYGYTF TGTGCCATCAACCCGGGGGGAAACTATGGCTACACCTTC
- - TRBJ2-1 TRBV27 CASTALGLGEQFF TGTGCCAGCACTGCACTAGGATTGGGTGAGCAGTTCTTC
many - TRBJ2-7 TRBV25-1 CASSGADSYEQYF TGTGCCAGCAGTGGGGCAGACTCCTACGAGCAGTACTTC
once - TRBJ2-7 TRBV7-2 CASSRRQSSYEQYF TGTGCCAGCAGCCGAAGACAGAGCTCCTACGAGCAGTACTTC
- TRBD1 TRBJ2-5 TRBV30 CAWSVQGETQYF TGTGCCTGGAGTGTACAGGGGGAGACCCAGTACTTC
- - TRBJ2-1 TRBV2 CASSPTGWSEQFF TGTGCCAGCAGTCCTACAGGGTGGAGTGAGCAGTTCTTC
- TRBD1 TRBJ1-1 TRBV19 CASSLRQGTNTEAFF TGTGCCAGTAGTCTTCGACAGGGTACGAACACTGAAGCTTTCTTT
- TRBD2 TRBJ2-7 TRBV5-1 CASSSSARLAGEQYF TGCGCCAGCAGCTCCTCCGCCCGACTAGCAGGTGAGCAGTACTTC
few - TRBJ1-2 TRBV19 CASRRTGTRDNYGYTF TGTGCCAGTAGGCGTACCGGGACACGGGATAACTATGGCTACACCTTC
- TRBD2 TRBJ2-3 TRBV28 CASSLLSSGSGTDTQYF TGTGCCAGCAGTTTATTATCCAGCGGGAGTGGTACAGATACGCAGTATTTT
- - TRBJ2-2 TRBV7-3 CASSLGWRGTGELFF TGTGCCAGCAGCTTAGGGTGGCGGGGCACCGGGGAGCTGTTTTTT
- - TRBJ2-1 TRBV20-1 CSALENEQFF TGCAGTGCCTTAGAAAATGAGCAGTTCTTC
- - TRBJ2-7 TRBV15 CATSRSVAGGGNEQYF TGTGCCACCAGCAGATCGGTGGCAGGGGGAGGAAACGAGCAGTACTTC
- TRBD2 TRBJ2-1 TRBV9 CASSAPGGTSYNEQFF TGTGCCAGCAGCGCCCCGGGCGGGACTAGCTACAATGAGCAGTTCTTC
- - TRBJ1-5 TRBV19 CASSNGGDQPQHF TGTGCCAGTAGTAACGGGGGAGATCAGCCCCAGCATTTT
few - TRBJ2-7 TRBV10-3 CAISEGSDSHYEQYF TGTGCCATCAGTGAAGGTTCGGACAGCCACTACGAGCAGTACTTC
- - TRBJ1-5 TRBV29-1 CSVQQGQNQPQHF TGCAGCGTTCAACAGGGCCAAAATCAGCCCCAGCATTTT
- - TRBJ1-1 TRBV7-3 CASSLTDSVTEAFF TGTGCCAGCAGCTTAACCGACAGCGTCACTGAAGCTTTCTTT
- - TRBJ1-2 TRBV15 CATSRDGLDYGYTF TGTGCCACCAGCAGAGACGGACTTGACTATGGCTACACCTTC
- TRBD2 TRBJ2-1 TRBV29-1 CSVEAGGGGATSEQFF TGCAGCGTTGAAGCCGGGGGCGGGGGGGCAACTAGCGAGCAGTTCTTC
- - TRBJ1-1 TRBV6-5 CASSSGNTEAFF TGTGCCAGCAGCTCCGGGAACACTGAAGCTTTCTTT
- TRBD1 TRBJ2-6 TRBV7-9 CASSLGDRGWANVLTF TGTGCCAGCAGCTTAGGAGACAGGGGTTGGGCCAACGTCCTGACTTTC
- - TRBJ1-4 TRBV5-8 CASSSSQVHGEKLFF TGTGCCAGCAGCTCTTCGCAAGTCCACGGGGAAAAACTGTTTTTT
- TRBD2 TRBJ2-1 TRBV4-2 CASSQGAGGPLNEQFF TGTGCCAGCAGCCAAGGGGCGGGGGGGCCTCTTAATGAGCAGTTCTTC
- - TRBJ1-2 TRBV4-1 CASSLGEVANYGYTF TGCGCCAGCAGCCTCGGGGAAGTGGCTAACTATGGCTACACCTTC